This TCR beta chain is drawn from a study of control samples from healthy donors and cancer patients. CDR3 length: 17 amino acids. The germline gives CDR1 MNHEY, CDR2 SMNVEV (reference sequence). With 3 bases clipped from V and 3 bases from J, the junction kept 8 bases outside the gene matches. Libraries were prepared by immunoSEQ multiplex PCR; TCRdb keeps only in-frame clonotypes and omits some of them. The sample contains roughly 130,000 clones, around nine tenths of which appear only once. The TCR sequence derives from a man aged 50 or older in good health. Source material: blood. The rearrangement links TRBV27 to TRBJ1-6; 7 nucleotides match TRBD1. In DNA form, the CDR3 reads TGTGCCAGCAGTTTGGAAGTCAGGGGGGTCTATAATTCACCCCTCCACTTT. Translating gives CASSLEVRGVYNSPLHF.